These 16 T cell receptor beta chains originate from one sample sequenced in a study of shared clonotypes between healthy human individuals. Sequencing was performed with immunoSEQ multiplex PCR; in TCRdb, only in-frame clones are kept and a portion is missing. The sample records about 450,000 clones, roughly three quarters being singletons. Sequenced material: PBMCs. These receptor sequences come from a woman in her 40s in good health. Some clones in this sample may be carry-over from other donors' samples.

The chain is built from TRBV9 and TRBJ2-3; 7 bases match TRBD1. Germline trimming cut 6 bases from V and 1 base from J; bases unmatched to any gene: 5. Germline V gives CDR1 SGDLS, CDR2 YYNGEE. This CDR3 comprises 14 residues. This CDR3 reads CASNGQARTDTQYF. The CDR3 coding sequence is TGTGCCAGCAACGGACAGGCGCGCACAGATACGCAGTATTTT.

V is TRBV2 and J is TRBJ2-1; 7 nucleotides agree with TRBD2. Trimming removed 4 bases from V and 11 bases from J; junction bases left unmatched: 14. The CDR3 is made up of 15 amino acids. CDR1 and CDR2 from the germline V gene are SNHLY and FYNNEI. CDR3 DNA: TGTGCCAGCAGTGCTTATCGGGAGGTCGGAGGGAAGCAGTTCTTC. It yields the protein CASSAYREVGGKQFF.

The rearrangement links TRBV6-6 to TRBJ1-5; possible D gene TRBD1, 5 bases. CDR1 is MNHNY and CDR2 is SVGAGI in the germline V gene (reference sequence). Deletions cut 8 bases from V and 0 bases from J, with 14 bases between. This CDR3 spans 15 amino acids. The CDR3 bases are TGTGCCAGCCGAAGAGGGGTCGATAGCAATCAGCCCCAGCATTTT. Translation gives CASRRGVDSNQPQHF.

Of note for this clone: A much larger clone sits a single nucleotide away, making a read error possible. The V call is TRBV5-4, the J call TRBJ1-2; weak D call: TRBD1 (6 bases). The CDR3 has 12 amino acids. Germline V gives CDR1 SGHNT, CDR2 YYREEE (reference sequence). Deletions cut 1 base from V and 6 bases from J, with 7 bases between. The CDR3 DNA reads TGTGCCAGCAGCTTGACAGGGAATGGCTACACCTTC. This gives the protein CASSLTGNGYTF.

CDR3 DNA sequence: TGTGCCAGTAGAACAACAGGGGGGGTCAATCAGCCCCAGCATTTT. This encodes CASRTTGGVNQPQHF. The chain is built from TRBV19 and TRBJ1-5; TRBD1 matches 8 bases. From germline, CDR1 is LNHDA and CDR2 SQIVND (reference sequence). V gave up 6 bases and J gave up 3 bases; unmatched junction bases: 7. The length of the CDR3 is 15 residues.

V is TRBV28 and J is TRBJ2-7; 11 bases fit TRBD2. V shed 2 bases and J 3 bases; nucleotides not matched to a gene: 3. Looked up from germline, CDR1 is MDHEN and CDR2 is SYDVKM. CDR3 size: 15 residues. CDR3 in DNA: TGTGCCAGCAGTTTAGGGGGACTAGCGGTCTACGAGCAGTACTTC. Residues: CASSLGGLAVYEQYF.

This clone was found a few times. This chain joins TRBV7-2 and TRBJ1-5, with TRBD1 matching over 8 bases. J was trimmed by 2 bases and V by 2 bases; bases with no gene match: 2. This CDR3 region has 15 residues. Germline CDR1 reads SGHTA; CDR2 reads FQGNSA. CDR3 in amino acids: CASSLNRGGNQPQHF. The DNA for the CDR3 is TGTGCCAGCAGCTTAAACAGGGGGGGCAATCAGCCCCAGCATTTT. The full variable domain, in which reference TRBV7-2 and TRBJ1-5 provide the parts outside the CDR3, is GAGVSQSPSNKVTEKGKDVELRCDPISGHTALYWYRQSLGQGLEFLIYFQGNSAPDKSGLPSDRFSAERTGGSVSTLTIQRTQQEDSAVYLCASSLNRGGNQPQHFGDGTRLSIL.

The V and J genes are TRBV5-4 and TRBJ1-2, with 9 bases that match TRBD1. This CDR3 has 16 amino acids. V lost 4 bases and J lost 2; bases outside the gene matches: 9. Germline loops: CDR1 SGHNT, CDR2 YYREEE (reference sequence). The CDR3 region is CASSIEPGQGNYGYTF. As DNA, the CDR3 is TGTGCCAGCAGCATTGAACCGGGACAGGGCAACTATGGCTACACCTTC.

V and J are TRBV19 and TRBJ1-1; no definite D call. Trimming removed 7 bases at V and 1 base at J, with 13 bases between. From germline, CDR1 is LNHDA and CDR2 SQIVND (reference sequence). The CDR3 loop spans 14 amino acids. CDR3 DNA sequence: TGTGCCAGTACTCAATGGGGAGAGAACACTGAAGCTTTCTTT. It translates to CASTQWGENTEAFF.

In its sample, this clone ranks as medium-sized. The rearrangement uses TRBV7-9 and TRBJ2-7, with D tentatively TRBD1 or TRBD2 (5 bases each). Trimming pared 1 base from V and 3 bases from J, leaving 10 bases between. CDR3 size: 14 residues. Germline V gene lookup returns CDR1 SEHNR and CDR2 FQNEAQ (reference sequence). The CDR3 bases are TGTGCCAGCAGCTTAGTAGGGACCAGCTACGAGCAGTACTTC. This gives the protein CASSLVGTSYEQYF.

The V call is TRBV11-2, the J call TRBJ2-6; D uncertain. Per the germline V gene, CDR1 is SGHAT and CDR2 is FQNNGV. V lost 5 bases and J lost 7, with 6 bases in between. The CDR3 is 12 residues long. This chain's CDR3 is CASSAGANVLTF. Written as DNA, the CDR3 is TGTGCCAGCAGCGCCGGAGCCAACGTCCTGACTTTC.

Concerning this clone: Different DNA sequences within this sample yield the same CDR3. CDR3 sequence: CASSPTGGTGNTIYF. CDR3 in DNA: TGTGCCAGCAGCCCCACGGGAGGAACTGGAAACACCATATATTTT. The chain has TRBV5-6 and TRBJ1-3, with unresolved D. The CDR3 consists of 15 residues. Germline V CDR1 and CDR2: SGHDT, YYEEEE. V was trimmed by 4 bases and J by 2 bases, leaving 13 bases between them.

This clone was counted only a few times. One end of the junction fails to match germline, which may point to a read error. The chain uses TRBV6-1 and TRBJ1-5; TRBD1 agrees at 7 bases. This CDR3 region has 13 residues. CDR1 is MNHNS, CDR2 SASEGT, per germline. Written as DNA, the CDR3 is TGTGCCAGCAGTGACCCTCTGGGACAGCTCCAGCATTTT. It codes for CASSDPLGQLQHF.

V is TRBV5-1 and J is TRBJ2-5; TRBD1 or TRBD2 may be the D gene (5 bases each). Germline CDR1 and CDR2: SGHRS and YFSETQ. The CDR3 contains 14 residues. V was cut by 4 bases and J by 3 bases, with 13 bases left in between. DNA for the CDR3: TGCGCCAGCAGCCAGGGTGGGGGTGAAGAGACCCAGTACTTC. It is translated as CASSQGGGEETQYF.

The chain employs TRBV11-2 and TRBJ1-1, with D possibly TRBD1 on 5 matching bases. Germline CDR1 and CDR2: SGHAT and FQNNGV. The length of the CDR3 is 15 residues. V was trimmed by 5 bases and J by 0 bases, leaving 13 bases between them. The CDR3 is CASSPLRQMNTEAFF. Here the CDR3 DNA reads TGTGCCAGCAGCCCCTTAAGACAGATGAACACTGAAGCTTTCTTT.

In its sample, this clone was seen once. A read error may produce the germline difference seen at one junction end. This chain links TRBV7-8 with TRBJ2-5, with a possible D match to TRBD2 (6 bases). The CDR3 covers 16 residues. The germline V gene encodes CDR1 SGHVS and CDR2 FQNEAQ. The CDR3 sequence is CASRMGVGSGWETKYF. CDR3 in DNA: TGTGCCAGCAGGATGGGGGTCGGGAGCGGGTGGGAGACCAAGTACTTC.